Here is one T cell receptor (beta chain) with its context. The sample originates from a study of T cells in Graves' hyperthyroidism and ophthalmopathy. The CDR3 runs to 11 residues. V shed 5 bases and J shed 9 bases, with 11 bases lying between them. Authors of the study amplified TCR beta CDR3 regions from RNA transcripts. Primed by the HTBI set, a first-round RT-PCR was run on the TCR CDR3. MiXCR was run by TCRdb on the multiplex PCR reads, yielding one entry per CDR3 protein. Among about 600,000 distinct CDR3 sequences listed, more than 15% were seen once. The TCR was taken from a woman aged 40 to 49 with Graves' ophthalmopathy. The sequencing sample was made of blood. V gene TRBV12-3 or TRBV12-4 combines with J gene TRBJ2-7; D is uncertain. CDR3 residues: CASSDLGAQYF. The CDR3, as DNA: TGTGCCAGCAGTGATTTAGGCGCGCAGTACTTC.